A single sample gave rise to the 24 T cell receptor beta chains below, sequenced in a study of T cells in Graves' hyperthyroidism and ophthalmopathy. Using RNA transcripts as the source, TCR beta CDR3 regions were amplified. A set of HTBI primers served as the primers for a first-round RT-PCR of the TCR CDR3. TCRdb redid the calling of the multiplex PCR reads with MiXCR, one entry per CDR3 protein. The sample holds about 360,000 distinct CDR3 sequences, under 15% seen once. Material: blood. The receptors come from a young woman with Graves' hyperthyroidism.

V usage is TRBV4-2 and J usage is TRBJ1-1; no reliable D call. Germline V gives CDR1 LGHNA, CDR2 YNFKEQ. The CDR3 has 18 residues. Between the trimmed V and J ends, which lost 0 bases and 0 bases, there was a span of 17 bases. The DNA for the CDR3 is TGTGCCAGCAGCCAAGATCTGAGGGTTAGCGGCATGAACACTGAAGCTTTCTTT. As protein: CASSQDLRVSGMNTEAFF.

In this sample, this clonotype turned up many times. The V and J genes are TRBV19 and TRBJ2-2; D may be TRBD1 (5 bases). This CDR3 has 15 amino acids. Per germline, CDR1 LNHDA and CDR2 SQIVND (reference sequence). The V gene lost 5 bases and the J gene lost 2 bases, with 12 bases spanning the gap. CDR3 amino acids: CASSAGQANTGELFF. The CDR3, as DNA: TGTGCCAGTAGTGCCGGACAAGCAAACACCGGGGAGCTGTTTTTT.

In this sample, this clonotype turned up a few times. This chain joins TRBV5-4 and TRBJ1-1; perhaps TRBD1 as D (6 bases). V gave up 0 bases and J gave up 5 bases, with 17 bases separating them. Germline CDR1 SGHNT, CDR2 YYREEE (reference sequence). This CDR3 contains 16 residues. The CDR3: CASSLESYRARTEAFF. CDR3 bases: TGTGCCAGCAGCTTGGAATCTTACAGGGCGCGGACTGAAGCTTTCTTT. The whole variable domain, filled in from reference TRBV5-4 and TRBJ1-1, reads ETGVTQSPTHLIKTRGQQVTLRCSSQSGHNTVSWYQQALGQGPQFIFQYYREEENGRGNFPPRFSGLQFPNYSSELNVNALELDDSALYLCASSLESYRARTEAFFGQGTRLTVV.

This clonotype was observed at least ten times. The DNA of the CDR3 is TGTGCCAGCAGTTCTCCCAGCTACAGAGTACTAGGCTACACCTTC. It yields the protein CASSSPSYRVLGYTF. The chain is built from TRBV7-9 and TRBJ1-2, with unresolved D. The CDR3 is 15 residues long. Looked up from germline, CDR1 is SEHNR and CDR2 is FQNEAQ (reference sequence). The V end lost 6 bases, the J end lost 8 bases, and 22 bases lay between the germline ends.

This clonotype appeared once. The CDR3 sequence is CSARDPGSGGANEQFF. CDR3 in DNA: TGCAGTGCTAGAGATCCGGGAAGCGGGGGGGCCAATGAGCAGTTCTTC. The chain carries TRBV20-1 and TRBJ2-1, with 10 positions matching TRBD2. The CDR3 covers 16 residues. CDR1 and CDR2 (germline): DFQATT, SNEGSKA (reference sequence). V shed 0 bases, J shed 6 bases, and the junction held 8 bases outside the gene matches.

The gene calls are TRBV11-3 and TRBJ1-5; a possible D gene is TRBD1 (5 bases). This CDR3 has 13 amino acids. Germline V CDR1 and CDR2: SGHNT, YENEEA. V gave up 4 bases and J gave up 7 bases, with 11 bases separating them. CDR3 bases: TGTGCCAGCAGCTCGTGGGGGAGCCAGCCCCAGCATTTT. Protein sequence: CASSSWGSQPQHF.

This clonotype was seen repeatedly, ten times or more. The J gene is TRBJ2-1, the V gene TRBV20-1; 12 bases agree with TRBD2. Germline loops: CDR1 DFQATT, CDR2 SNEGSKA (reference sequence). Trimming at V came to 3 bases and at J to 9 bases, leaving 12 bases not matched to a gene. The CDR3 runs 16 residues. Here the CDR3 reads CSARGATSGRTGEQFF. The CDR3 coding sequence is TGCAGTGCTAGGGGGGCGACTAGCGGGAGAACGGGTGAGCAGTTCTTC.

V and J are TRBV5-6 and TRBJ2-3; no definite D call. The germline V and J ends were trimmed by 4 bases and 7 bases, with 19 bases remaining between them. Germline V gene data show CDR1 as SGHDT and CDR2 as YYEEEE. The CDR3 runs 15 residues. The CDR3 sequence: CASSPGSPWGHTQYF. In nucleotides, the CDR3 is TGTGCCAGCAGCCCCGGCTCCCCTTGGGGTCATACGCAGTATTTT.

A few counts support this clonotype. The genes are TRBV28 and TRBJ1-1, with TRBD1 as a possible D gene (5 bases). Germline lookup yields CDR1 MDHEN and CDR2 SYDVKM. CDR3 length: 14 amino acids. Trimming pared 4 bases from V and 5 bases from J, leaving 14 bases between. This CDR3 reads CASSSIGGVTEAFF. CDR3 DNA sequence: TGTGCCAGCAGTTCGATCGGGGGAGTGACTGAAGCTTTCTTT.

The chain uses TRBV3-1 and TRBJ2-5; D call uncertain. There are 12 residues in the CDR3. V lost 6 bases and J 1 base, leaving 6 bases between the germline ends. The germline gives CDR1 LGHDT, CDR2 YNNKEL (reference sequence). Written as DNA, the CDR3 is TGTGCCAGCAGTGGATTCCAAGAGACCCAGTACTTC. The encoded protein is CASSGFQETQYF.

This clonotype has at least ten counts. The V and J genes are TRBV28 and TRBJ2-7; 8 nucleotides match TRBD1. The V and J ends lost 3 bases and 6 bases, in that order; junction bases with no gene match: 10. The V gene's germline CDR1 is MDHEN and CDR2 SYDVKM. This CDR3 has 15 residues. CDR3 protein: CASSLGTRTGSEQYF. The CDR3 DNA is TGTGCCAGCAGTTTGGGGACCAGGACAGGGAGCGAGCAGTACTTC.

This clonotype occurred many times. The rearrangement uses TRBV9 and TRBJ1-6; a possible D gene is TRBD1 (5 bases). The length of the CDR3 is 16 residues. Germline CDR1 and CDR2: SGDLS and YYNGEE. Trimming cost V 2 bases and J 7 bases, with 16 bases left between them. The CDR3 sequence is CASSVTAGTVNSPLHF. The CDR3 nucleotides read TGTGCCAGCAGCGTCACAGCAGGGACGGTGAATTCACCCCTCCACTTT.

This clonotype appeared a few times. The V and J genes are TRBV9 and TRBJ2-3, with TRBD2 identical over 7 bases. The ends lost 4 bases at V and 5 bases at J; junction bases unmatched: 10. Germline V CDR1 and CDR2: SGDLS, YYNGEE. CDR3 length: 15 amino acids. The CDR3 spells CASSTYSGQGDTQYF. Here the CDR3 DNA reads TGTGCCAGCAGCACCTATAGCGGGCAGGGAGATACGCAGTATTTT.

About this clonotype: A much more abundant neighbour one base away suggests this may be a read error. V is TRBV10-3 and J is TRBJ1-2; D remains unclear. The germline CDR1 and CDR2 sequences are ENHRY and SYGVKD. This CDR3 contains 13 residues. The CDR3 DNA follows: TGTGCCATCAGTAGAGGAGGGTTCTATGGCGACACCTTC. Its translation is CAISRGGFYGDTF.

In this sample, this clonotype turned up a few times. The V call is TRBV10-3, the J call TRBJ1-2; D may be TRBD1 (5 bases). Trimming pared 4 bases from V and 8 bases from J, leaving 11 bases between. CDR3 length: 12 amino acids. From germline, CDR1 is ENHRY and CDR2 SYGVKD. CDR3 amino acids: CAISAGGRGYTF. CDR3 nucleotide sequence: TGTGCCATCAGTGCGGGGGGAAGGGGCTACACCTTC.

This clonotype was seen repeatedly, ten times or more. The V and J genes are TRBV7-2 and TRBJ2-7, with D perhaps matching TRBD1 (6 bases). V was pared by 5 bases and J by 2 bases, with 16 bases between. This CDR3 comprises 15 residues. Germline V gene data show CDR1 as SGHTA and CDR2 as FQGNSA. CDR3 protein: CASSPRTAMAYEQYF. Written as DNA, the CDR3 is TGTGCCAGCAGCCCTCGGACAGCGATGGCCTACGAGCAGTACTTC.

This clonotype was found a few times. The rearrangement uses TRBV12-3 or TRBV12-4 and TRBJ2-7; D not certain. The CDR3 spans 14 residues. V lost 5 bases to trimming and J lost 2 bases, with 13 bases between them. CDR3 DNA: TGTGCCAGCAGTGACTCCGGCCACGCCTACGAGCAGTACTTC. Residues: CASSDSGHAYEQYF.

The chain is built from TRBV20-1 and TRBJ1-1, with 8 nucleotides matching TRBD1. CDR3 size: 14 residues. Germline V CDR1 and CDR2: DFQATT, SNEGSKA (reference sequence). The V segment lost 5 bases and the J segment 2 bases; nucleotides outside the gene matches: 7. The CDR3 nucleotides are TGCAGTGCTCCCCGGACAGGGTATAACACTGAAGCTTTCTTT. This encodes CSAPRTGYNTEAFF.

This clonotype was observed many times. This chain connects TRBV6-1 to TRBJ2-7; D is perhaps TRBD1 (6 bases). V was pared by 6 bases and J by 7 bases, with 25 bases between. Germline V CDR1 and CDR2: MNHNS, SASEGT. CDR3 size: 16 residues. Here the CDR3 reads CASRVRQAERADEQYF. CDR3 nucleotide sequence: TGTGCCAGCAGGGTTAGACAGGCCGAACGAGCGGATGAGCAGTACTTC.

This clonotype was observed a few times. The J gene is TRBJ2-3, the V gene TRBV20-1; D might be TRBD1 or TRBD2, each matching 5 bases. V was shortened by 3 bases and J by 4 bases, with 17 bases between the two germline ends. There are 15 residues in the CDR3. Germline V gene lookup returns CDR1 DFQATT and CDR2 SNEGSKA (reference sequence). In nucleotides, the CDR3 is TGCAGTGCTAGGGATATTCGAGGGGCCCCAGATACGCAGTATTTT. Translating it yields CSARDIRGAPDTQYF.

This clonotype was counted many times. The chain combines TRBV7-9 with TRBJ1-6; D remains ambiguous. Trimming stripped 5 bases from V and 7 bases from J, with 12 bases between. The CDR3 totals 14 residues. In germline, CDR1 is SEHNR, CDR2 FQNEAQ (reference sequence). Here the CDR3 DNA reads TGTGCCAGCAGCCTCTATGATGAGAATTCACCCCTCCACTTT. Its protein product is CASSLYDENSPLHF.

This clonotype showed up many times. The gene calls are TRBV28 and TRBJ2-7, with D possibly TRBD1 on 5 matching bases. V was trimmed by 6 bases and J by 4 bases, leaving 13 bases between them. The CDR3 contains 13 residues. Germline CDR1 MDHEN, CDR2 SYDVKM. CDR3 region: CASSPFQGYEQYF. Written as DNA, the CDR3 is TGTGCCAGCAGCCCTTTCCAGGGTTACGAGCAGTACTTC.

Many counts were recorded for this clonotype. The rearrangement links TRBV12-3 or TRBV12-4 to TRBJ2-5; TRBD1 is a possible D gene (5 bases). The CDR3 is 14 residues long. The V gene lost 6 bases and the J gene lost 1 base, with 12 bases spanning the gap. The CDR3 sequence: CASSLDSIQETQYF. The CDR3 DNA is TGTGCCAGCAGCCTCGACAGCATCCAAGAGACCCAGTACTTC.

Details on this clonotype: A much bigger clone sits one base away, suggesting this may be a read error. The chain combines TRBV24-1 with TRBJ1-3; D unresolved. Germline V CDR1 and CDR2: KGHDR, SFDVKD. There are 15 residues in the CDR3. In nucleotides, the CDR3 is TGTGTCACCAGTGATCCGACAAGCTCTGGAAACACCATATATTTT. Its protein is CVTSDPTSSGNTIYF.